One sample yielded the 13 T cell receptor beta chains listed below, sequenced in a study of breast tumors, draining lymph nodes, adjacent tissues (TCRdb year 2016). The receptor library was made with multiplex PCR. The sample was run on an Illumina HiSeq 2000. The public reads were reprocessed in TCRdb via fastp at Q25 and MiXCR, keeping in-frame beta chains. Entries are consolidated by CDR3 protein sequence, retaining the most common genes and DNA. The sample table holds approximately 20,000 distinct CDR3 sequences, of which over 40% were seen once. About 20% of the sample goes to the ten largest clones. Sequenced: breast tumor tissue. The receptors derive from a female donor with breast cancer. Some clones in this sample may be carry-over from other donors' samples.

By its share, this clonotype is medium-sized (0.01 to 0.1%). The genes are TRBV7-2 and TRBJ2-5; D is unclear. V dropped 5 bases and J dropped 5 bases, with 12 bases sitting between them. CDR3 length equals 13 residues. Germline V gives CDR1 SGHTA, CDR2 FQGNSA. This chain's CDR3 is CASSRPVTETQYF. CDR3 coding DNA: TGTGCCAGCAGCCGACCCGTAACCGAGACCCAGTACTTC.

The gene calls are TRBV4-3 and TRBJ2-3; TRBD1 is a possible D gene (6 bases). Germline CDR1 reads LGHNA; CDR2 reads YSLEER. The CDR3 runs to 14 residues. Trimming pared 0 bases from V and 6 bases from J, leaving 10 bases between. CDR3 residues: CASSQDRGWDTQYF. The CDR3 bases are TGCGCCAGCAGCCAAGACAGGGGATGGGATACGCAGTATTTT.

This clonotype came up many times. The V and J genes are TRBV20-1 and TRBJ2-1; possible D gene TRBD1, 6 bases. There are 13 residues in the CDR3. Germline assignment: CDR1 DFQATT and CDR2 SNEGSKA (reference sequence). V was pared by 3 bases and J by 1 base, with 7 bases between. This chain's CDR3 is CSARGASYNEQFF. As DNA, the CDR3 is TGCAGTGCTAGGGGGGCGTCCTACAATGAGCAGTTCTTC.

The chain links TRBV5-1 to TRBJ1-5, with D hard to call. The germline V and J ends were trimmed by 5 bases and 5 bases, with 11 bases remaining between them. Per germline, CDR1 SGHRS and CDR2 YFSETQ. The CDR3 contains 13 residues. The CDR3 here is CASSDGPDQPQHF. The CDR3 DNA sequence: TGCGCCAGCAGTGACGGTCCCGATCAGCCCCAGCATTTT.

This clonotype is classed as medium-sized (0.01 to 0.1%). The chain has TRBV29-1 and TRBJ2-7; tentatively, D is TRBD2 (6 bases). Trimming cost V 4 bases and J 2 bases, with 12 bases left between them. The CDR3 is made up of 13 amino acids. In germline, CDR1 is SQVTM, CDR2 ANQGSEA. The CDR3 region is CSVVWRDPYEQYF. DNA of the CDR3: TGCAGCGTTGTATGGCGGGACCCCTACGAGCAGTACTTC.

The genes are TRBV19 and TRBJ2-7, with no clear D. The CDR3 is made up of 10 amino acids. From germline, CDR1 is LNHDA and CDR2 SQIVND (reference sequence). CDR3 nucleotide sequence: TGTGGCACCTCCCCCCACGAGCAGTACTTC. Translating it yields CGTSPHEQYF.

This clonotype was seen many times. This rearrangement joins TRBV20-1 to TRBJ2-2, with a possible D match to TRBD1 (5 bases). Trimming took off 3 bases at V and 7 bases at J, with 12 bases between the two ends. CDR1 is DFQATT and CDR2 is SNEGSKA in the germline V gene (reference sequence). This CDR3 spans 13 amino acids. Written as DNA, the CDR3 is TGCAGTGCTAGCAGGGCTGTTGGCGGGGAGCTGTTTTTT. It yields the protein CSASRAVGGELFF.

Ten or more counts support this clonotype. The CDR3 reads CASSHPLAGGHNEQFF. CDR3 DNA sequence: TGTGCCAGCAGTCACCCGCTAGCGGGAGGGCACAATGAGCAGTTCTTC. The chain combines TRBV6-2 or TRBV6-3 with TRBJ2-1; TRBD2 agrees at 12 bases. The V gene end was trimmed by 5 bases and the J gene end by 5 bases; junction bases not matched to a gene: 7. The V gene's germline CDR1 is MNHEY and CDR2 SVGEGT. There are 16 residues in the CDR3.

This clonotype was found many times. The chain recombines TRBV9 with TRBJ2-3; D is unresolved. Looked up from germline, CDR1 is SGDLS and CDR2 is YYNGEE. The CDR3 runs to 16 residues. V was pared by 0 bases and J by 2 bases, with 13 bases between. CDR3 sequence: CASSVEGSGPTDTQYF. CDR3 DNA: TGTGCCAGCAGCGTAGAGGGATCCGGTCCCACAGATACGCAGTATTTT.

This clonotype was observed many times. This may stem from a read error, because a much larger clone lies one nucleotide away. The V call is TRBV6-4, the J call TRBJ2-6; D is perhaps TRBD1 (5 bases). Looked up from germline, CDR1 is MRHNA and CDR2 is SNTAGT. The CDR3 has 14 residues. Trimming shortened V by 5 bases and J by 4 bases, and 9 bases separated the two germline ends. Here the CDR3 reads CASSPGPGANVLTF. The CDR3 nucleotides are TGTGCCAGCAGTCCAGGGCCCGGGGCCAACGTCCTGACTTTC.

The chain's CDR3 is CASSYSMGLNQPQHF. The DNA of the CDR3 is TGTGCCAGCAGTTACTCGATGGGGTTAAATCAGCCCCAGCATTTT. The chain combines TRBV6-2 or TRBV6-3 with TRBJ1-5; D gene uncertain. Trimming took off 0 bases at V and 4 bases at J, with 10 bases between the two ends. The CDR3 sequence is 15 residues long. Germline V gene sequence: CDR1 MNHEY, CDR2 SVGEGT.

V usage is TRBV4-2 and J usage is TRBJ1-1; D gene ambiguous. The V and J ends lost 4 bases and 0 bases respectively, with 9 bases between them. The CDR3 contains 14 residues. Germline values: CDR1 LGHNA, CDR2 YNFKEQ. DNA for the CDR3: TGTGCCAGCAGCCGAGGTCCAATGAACACTGAAGCTTTCTTT. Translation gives CASSRGPMNTEAFF.

The DNA for the CDR3 is TGCGCCAGCAGCTTGGCAGGGACAGGGGGACAGCCCCAGCATTTT. Translation: CASSLAGTGGQPQHF. The chain combines TRBV5-1 with TRBJ1-5; 11 bases are shared with TRBD1. In germline, CDR1 is SGHRS, CDR2 YFSETQ. CDR3 length: 15 residues. V shed 0 bases, J shed 7 bases, and the junction held 3 bases outside the gene matches. Drawing the rest from reference TRBV5-1 and TRBJ1-5, the complete variable domain is KAGVTQTPRYLIKTRGQQVTLSCSPISGHRSVSWYQQTPGQGLQFLFEYFSETQRNKGNFPGRFSGRQFSNSRSEMNVSTLELGDSALYLCASSLAGTGGQPQHFGDGTRLSIL.